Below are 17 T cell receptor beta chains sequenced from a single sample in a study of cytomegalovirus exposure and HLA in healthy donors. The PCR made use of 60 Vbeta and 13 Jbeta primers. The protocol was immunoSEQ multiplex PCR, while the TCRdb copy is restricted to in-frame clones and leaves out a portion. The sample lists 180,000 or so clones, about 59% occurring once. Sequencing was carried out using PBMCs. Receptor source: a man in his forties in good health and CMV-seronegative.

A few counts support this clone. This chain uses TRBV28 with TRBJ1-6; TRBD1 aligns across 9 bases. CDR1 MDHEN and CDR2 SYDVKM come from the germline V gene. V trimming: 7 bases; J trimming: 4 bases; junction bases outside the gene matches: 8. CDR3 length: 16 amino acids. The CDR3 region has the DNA TGTGCCAGCACCCCCGGACAGGGGAGTTATAATTCACCCCTCCACTTT. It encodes CASTPGQGSYNSPLHF.

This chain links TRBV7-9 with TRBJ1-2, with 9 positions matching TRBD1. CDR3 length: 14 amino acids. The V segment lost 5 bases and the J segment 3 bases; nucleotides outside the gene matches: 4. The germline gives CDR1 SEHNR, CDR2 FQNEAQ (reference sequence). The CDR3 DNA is TGTGCCAGCAGCCCAGGACAGGGGTACTATGGCTACACCTTC. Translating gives CASSPGQGYYGYTF.

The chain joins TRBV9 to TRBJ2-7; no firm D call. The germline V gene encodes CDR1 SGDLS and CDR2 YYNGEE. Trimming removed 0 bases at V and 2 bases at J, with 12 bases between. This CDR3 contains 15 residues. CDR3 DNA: TGTGCCAGCAGCGTAGCTTTAGACACAGCCTACGAGCAGTACTTC. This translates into CASSVALDTAYEQYF.

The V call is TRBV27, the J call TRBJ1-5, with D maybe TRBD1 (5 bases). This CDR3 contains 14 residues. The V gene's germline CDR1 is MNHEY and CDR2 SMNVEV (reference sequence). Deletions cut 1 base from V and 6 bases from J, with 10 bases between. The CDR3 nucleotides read TGTGCCAGCAGTTTATACGGGGACTCTCAGCCCCAGCATTTT. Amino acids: CASSLYGDSQPQHF.

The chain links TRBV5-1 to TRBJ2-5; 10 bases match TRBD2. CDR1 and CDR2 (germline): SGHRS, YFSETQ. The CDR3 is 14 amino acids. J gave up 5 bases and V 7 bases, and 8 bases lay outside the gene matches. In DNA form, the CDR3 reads TGCGCCAGCGCACCGGGACTAGCGAGGGAGACCCAGTACTTC. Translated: CASAPGLARETQYF.

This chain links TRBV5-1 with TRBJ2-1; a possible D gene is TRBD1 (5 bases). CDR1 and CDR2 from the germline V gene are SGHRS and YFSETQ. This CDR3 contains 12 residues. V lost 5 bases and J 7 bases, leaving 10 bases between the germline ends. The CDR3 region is CASSQGQNEQFF. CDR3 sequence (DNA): TGCGCCAGCAGTCAGGGCCAAAATGAGCAGTTCTTC. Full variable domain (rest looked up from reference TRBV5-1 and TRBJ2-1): KAGVTQTPRYLIKTRGQQVTLSCSPISGHRSVSWYQQTPGQGLQFLFEYFSETQRNKGNFPGRFSGRQFSNSRSEMNVSTLELGDSALYLCASSQGQNEQFFGPGTRLTVL.

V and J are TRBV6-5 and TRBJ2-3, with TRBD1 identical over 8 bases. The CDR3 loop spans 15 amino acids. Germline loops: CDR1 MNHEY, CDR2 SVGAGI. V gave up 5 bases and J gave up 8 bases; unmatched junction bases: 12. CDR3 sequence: CASSLKQGGRGTQYF. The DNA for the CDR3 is TGTGCCAGCAGTCTAAAACAGGGGGGCAGGGGTACGCAGTATTTT.

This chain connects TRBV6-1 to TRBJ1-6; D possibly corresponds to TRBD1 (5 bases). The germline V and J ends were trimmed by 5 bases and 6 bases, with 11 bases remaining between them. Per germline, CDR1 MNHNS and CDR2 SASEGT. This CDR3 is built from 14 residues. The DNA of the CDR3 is TGTGCCAGCAGTCCGACAGTTTTTAATTCACCCCTCCACTTT. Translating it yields CASSPTVFNSPLHF.

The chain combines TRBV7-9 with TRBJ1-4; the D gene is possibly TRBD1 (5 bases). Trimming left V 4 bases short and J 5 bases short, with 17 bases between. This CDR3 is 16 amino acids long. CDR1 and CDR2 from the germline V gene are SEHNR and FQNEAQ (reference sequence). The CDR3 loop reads CASSYSRVVGNEKLFF. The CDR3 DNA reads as TGTGCCAGCAGCTACAGCAGGGTAGTCGGGAATGAAAAACTGTTTTTT. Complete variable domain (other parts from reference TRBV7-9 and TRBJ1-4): DTGVSQNPRHKITKRGQNVTFRCDPISEHNRLYWYRQTLGQGPEFLTYFQNEAQLEKSRLLSDRFSAERPKGSFSTLEIQRTEQGDSAMYLCASSYSRVVGNEKLFFGSGTQLSVL.

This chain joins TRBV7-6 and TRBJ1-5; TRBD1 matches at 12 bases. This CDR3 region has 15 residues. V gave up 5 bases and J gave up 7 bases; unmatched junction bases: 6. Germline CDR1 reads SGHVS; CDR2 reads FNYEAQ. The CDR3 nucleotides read TGTGCCAGCAGCCCGGGACAGGGGGCAGGACAGCCCCAGCATTTT. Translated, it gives CASSPGQGAGQPQHF.

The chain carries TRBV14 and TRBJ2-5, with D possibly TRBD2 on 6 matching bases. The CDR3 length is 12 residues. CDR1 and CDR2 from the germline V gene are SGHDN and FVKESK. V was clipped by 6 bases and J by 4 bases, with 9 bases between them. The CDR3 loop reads CASRGTSETQYF. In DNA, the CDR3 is TGTGCCAGCAGGGGGACTTCAGAGACCCAGTACTTC.

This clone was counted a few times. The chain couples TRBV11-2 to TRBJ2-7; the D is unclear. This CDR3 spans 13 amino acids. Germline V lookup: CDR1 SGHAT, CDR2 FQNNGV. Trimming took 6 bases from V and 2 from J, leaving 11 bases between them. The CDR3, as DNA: TGTGCCAGCAGTTTCGGGTCCCCCTACGAGCAGTACTTC. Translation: CASSFGSPYEQYF. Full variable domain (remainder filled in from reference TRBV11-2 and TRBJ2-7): EAGVAQSPRYKIIEKRQSVAFWCNPISGHATLYWYQQILGQGPKLLIQFQNNGVVDDSQLPKDRFSAERLKGVDSTLKIQPAKLEDSAVYLCASSFGSPYEQYFGPGTRLTVT.

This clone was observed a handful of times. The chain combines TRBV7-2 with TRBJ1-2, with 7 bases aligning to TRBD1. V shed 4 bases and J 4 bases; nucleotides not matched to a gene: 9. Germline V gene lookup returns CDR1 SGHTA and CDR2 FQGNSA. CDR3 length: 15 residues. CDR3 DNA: TGTGCCAGCAGCTACCGACAGGGAGGAAGCTATGGCTACACCTTC. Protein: CASSYRQGGSYGYTF. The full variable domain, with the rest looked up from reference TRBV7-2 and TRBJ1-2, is GAGVSQSPSNKVTEKGKDVELRCDPISGHTALYWYRQSLGQGLEFLIYFQGNSAPDKSGLPSDRFSAERTGGSVSTLTIQRTQQEDSAVYLCASSYRQGGSYGYTFGSGTRLTVV.

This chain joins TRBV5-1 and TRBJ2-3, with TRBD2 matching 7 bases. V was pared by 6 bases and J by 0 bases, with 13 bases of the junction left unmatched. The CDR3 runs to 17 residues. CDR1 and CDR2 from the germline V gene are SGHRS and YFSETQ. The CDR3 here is CASNAASGPPSTDTQYF. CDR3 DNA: TGCGCCAGCAATGCGGCTAGCGGACCACCTAGCACAGATACGCAGTATTTT. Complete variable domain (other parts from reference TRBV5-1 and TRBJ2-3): KAGVTQTPRYLIKTRGQQVTLSCSPISGHRSVSWYQQTPGQGLQFLFEYFSETQRNKGNFPGRFSGRQFSNSRSEMNVSTLELGDSALYLCASNAASGPPSTDTQYFGPGTRLTVL.

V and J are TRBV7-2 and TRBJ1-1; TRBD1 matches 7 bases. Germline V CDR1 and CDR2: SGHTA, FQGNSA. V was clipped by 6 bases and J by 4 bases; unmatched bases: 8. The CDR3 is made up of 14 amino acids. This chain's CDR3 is CASSQTGVITEAFF. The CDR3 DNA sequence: TGTGCCAGCAGTCAAACAGGGGTCATCACTGAAGCTTTCTTT.

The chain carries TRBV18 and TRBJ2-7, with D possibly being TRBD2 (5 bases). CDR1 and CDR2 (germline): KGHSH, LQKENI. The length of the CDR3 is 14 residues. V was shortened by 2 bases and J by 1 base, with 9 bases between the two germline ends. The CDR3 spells CASSPYRESYEQYF. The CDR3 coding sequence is TGTGCCAGCTCACCATATAGGGAGTCCTACGAGCAGTACTTC. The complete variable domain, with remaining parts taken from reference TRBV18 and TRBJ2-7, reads NAGVMQNPRHLVRRRGQEARLRCSPMKGHSHVYWYRQLPEEGLKFMVYLQKENIIDESGMPKERFSAEFPKEGPSILRIQQVVRGDSAAYFCASSPYRESYEQYFGPGTRLTVT.

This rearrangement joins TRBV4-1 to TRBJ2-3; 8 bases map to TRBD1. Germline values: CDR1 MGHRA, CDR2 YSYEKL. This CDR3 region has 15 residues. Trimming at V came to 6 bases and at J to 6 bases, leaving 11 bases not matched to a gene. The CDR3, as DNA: TGCGCCAGCAGACTCGATTGGACAGGGTCGGATACGCAGTATTTT. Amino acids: CASRLDWTGSDTQYF.